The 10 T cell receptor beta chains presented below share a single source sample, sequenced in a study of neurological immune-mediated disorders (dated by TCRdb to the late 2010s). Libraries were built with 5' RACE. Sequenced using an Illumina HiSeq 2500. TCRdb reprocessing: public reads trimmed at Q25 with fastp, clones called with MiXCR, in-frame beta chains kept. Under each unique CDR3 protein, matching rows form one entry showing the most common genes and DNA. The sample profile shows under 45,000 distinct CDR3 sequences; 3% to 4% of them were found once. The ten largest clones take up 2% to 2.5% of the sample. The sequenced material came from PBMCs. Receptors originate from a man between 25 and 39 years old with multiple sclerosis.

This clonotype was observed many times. The CDR3 DNA sequence: TGCGCCAGCGCAATTAGCGGGGGGAACTACGAGCAGTACTTC. Translated, it gives CASAISGGNYEQYF. The V gene is TRBV5-1, the J gene TRBJ2-7; 10 bases match TRBD2. V trimming: 7 bases; J trimming: 3 bases; junction bases outside the gene matches: 7. Germline CDR1 reads SGHRS; CDR2 reads YFSETQ. There are 14 residues in the CDR3.

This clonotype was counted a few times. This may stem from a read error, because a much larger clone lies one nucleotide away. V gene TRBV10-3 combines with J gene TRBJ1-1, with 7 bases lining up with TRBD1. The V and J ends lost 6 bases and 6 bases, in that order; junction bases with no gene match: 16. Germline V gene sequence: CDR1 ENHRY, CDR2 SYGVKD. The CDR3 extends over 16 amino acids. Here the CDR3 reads CAISPNRGTKASEAFF. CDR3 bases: TGTGCCATCAGCCCTAACAGGGGCACCAAGGCGTCTGAAGCTTTCTTT.

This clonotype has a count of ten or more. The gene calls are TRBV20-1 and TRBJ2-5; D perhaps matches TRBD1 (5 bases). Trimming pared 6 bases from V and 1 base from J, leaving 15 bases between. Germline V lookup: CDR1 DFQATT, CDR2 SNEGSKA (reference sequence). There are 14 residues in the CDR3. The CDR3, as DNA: TGCAGTGCCCAGCCCGGTGACAGCCAAGAGACCCAGTACTTC. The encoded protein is CSAQPGDSQETQYF.

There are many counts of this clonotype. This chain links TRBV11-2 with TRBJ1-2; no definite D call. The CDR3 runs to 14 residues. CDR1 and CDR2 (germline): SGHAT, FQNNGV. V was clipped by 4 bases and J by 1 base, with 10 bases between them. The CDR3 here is CASSSALGNYGYTF. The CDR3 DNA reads TGTGCCAGCAGCTCCGCGTTGGGTAACTATGGCTACACCTTC.

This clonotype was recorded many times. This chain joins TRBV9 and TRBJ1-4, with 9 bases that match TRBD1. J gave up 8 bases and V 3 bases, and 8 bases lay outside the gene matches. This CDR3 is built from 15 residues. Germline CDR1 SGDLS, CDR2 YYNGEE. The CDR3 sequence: CASSAGQGTDEKLFF. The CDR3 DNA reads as TGTGCCAGCAGCGCCGGACAGGGGACTGACGAAAAACTGTTTTTT.

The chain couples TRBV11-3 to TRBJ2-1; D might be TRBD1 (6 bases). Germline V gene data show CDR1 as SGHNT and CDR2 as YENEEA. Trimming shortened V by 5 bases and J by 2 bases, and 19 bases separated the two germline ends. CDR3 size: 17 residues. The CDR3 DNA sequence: TGTGCCAGCAGCCCTAGAAGGGGGTCACAGGCCTACAATGAGCAGTTCTTC. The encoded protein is CASSPRRGSQAYNEQFF.

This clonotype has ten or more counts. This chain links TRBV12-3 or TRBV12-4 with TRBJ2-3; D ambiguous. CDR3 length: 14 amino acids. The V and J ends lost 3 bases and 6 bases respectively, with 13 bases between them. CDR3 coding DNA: TGTGCCAGCAGTTTTTTAACCCGCTCTGATACGCAGTATTTT. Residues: CASSFLTRSDTQYF.

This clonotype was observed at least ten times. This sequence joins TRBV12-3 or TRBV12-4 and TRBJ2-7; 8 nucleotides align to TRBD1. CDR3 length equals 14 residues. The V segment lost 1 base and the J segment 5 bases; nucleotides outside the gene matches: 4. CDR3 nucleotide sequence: TGTGCCAGCAGTTTAGGGACAGGGAGAGACGAGCAGTACTTC. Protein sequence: CASSLGTGRDEQYF.

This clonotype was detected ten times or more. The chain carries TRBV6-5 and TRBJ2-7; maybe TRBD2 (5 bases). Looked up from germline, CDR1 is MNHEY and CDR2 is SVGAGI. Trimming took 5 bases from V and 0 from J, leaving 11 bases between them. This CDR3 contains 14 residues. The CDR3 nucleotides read TGTGCCAGCAGTCGAGTCGGGATCTCCTACGAGCAGTACTTC. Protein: CASSRVGISYEQYF.

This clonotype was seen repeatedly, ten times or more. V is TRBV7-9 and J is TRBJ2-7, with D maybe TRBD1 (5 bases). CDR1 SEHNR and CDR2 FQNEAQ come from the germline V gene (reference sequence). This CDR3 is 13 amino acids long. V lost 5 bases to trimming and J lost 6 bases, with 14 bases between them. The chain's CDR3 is CASSHRQLPEQYF. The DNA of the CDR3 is TGTGCCAGCAGCCACCGACAGCTCCCCGAGCAGTACTTC.